This T cell receptor beta chain stems from a study of regulatory T cells in long-lasting Graves disease. Study results and limitations: Newly diagnosed disease favored TRBV20-1 and TRBJ2-1 over persistent disease. Between persistent patients, a few thousand public clonotypes were shared, exceeding the roughly 920 shared between new patients.

CDR1 SGHTA and CDR2 FQGNSA come from the germline V gene. The length of the CDR3 is 18 residues. Trimming at V came to 1 base and at J to 4 bases, leaving 12 bases not matched to a gene. Concerning this clonotype: Its antigen remains unidentified.

The TCR beta library used iRepertoire HTBI primers with Arm-PCR amplification of CDR3. Each CDR3 protein is one row after TCRdb ran MiXCR on the multiplex PCR reads. Counted here are over 350,000 distinct CDR3 sequences, around 15% occurring once; the ten biggest clones make up approximately 19%. Time point given: newly diagnosed GD, antithyroid drugs for less than 3 months. From RNA extracted from PBMCs, the TCR library was made. These data also formed part of another study, on T cells in Graves' hyperthyroidism and ophthalmopathy. That paper notes: Lactation, pregnancy, other autoimmune disease or uncontrolled infection led to exclusion of patients. HTBI primers were used for first-round RT-PCR of the TCR CDR3.

The sample consisted of peripheral blood mononuclear cells (PBMCs), taken at new diagnosis, from a patient treated with antithyroid drugs. The TCR comes from a woman between 45 and 60 years old with Graves disease. The V gene is TRBV7-2, the J gene TRBJ2-4; 8 bases are a match to TRBD2. The CDR3 sequence is CASSLGPREAGDKNIQYF. CDR3 sequence (DNA): TGTGCCAGCAGCTTAGGACCTCGGGAAGCGGGAGATAAAAACATTCAGTACTTC.